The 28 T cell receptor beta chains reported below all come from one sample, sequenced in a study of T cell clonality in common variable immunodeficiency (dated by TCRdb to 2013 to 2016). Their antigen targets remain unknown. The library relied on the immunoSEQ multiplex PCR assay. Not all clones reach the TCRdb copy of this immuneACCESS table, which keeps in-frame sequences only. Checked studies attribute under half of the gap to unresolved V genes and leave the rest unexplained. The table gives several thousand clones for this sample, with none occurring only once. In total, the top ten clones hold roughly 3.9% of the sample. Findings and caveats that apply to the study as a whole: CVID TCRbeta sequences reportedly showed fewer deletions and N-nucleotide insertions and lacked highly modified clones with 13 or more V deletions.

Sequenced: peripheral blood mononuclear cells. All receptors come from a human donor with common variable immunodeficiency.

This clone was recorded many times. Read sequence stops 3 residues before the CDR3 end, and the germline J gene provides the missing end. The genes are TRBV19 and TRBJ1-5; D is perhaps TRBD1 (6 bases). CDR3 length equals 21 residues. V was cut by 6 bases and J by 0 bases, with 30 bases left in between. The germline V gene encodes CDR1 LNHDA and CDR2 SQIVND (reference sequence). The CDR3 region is CASRRTLSWQGSSSSNQPQHF. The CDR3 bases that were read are TGTGCCAGTAGGCGGACCCTGTCTTGGCAGGGGTCTTCTTCTAGCAATCAGCCC.

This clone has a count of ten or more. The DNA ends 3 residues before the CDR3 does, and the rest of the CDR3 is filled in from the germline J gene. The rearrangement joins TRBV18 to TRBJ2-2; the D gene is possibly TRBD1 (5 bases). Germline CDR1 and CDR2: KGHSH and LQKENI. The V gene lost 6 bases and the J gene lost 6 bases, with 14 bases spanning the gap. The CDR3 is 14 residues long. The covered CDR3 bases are TGTGCCAGCTCCACACAGGAATCTTCCGGGGAG. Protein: CASSTQESSGE. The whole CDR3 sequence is CASSTQESSGELFF.

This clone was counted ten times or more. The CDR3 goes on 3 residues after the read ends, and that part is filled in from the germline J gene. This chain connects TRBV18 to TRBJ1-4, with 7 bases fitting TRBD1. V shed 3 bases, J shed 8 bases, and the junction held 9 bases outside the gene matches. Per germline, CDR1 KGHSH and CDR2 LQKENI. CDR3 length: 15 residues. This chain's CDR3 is CASSPAGQSGEKLFF. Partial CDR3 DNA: TGTGCCAGCTCACCCGCGGGACAGTCGGGAGAAAAA.

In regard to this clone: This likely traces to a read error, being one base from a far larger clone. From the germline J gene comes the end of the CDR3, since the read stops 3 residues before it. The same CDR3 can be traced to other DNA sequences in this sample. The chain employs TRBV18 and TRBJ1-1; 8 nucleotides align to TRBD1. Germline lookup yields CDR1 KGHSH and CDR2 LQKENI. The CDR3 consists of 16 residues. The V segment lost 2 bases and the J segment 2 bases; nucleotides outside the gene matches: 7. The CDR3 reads CASSPDLGTGNTEAFF. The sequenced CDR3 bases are TGTGCCAGCTCACCAGATCTGGGGACAGGAAACACTGAA.

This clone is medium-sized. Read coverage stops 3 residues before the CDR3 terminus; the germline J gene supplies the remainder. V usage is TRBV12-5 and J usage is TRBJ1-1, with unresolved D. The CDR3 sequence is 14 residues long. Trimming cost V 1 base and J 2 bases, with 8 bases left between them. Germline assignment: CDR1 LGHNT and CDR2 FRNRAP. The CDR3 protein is CASGLAQVNTEAFF. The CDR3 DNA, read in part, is TGTGCTAGTGGTTTGGCCCAGGTCAACACTGAA.

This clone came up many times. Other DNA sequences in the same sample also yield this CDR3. The CDR3 sequence: CSAKEAGRSTDTQYF. The CDR3 bases that were read are TGCAGTGCAAAGGAGGCGGGGCGCAGCACAGATACG. The V gene is TRBV20-1, the J gene TRBJ2-3, with D tentatively TRBD2 (6 bases). The sequenced fragment ends 3 residues before the CDR3 boundary, so the rest is inferred from the germline J gene. Trimming pared 6 bases from V and 0 bases from J, leaving 16 bases between. In germline, CDR1 is DFQATT, CDR2 SNEGSKA (reference sequence). The CDR3 extends over 15 amino acids.

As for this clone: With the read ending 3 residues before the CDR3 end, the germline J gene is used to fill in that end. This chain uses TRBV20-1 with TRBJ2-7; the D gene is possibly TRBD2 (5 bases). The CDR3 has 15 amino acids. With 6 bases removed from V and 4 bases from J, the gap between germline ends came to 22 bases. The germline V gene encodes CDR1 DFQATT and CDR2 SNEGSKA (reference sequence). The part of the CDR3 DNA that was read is TGCAGTGCCGCAAGAGCCAGACGGGGAAGGTACGAG. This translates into CSAARARRGRYE. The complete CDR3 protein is CSAARARRGRYEQYF.

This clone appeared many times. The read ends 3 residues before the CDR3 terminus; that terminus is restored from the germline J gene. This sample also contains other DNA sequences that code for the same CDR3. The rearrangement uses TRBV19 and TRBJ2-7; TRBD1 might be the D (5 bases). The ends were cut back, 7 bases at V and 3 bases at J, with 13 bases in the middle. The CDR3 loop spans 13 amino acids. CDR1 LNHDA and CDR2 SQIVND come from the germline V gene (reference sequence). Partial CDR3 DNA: TGTGCCAGTACCTTGGGGCTCCTCTACGAG. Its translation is CASTLGLLYE. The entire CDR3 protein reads CASTLGLLYEQYF. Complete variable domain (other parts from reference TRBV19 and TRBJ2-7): DGGITQSPKYLFRKEGQNVTLSCEQNLNHDAMYWYRQDPGQGLRLIYYSQIVNDFQKGDIAEGYSVSREKKESFPLTVTSAQKNPTAFYLCASTLGLLYEQYFGPGTRLTVT.

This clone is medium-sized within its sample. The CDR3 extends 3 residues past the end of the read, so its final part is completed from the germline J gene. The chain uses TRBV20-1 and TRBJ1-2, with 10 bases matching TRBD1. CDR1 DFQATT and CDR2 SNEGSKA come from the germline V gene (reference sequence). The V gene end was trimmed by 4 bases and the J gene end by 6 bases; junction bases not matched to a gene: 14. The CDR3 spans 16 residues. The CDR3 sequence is CSAKIFPGQGRDGYTF. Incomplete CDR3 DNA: TGCAGTGCTAAAATATTCCCGGGACAGGGGAGAGATGGC.

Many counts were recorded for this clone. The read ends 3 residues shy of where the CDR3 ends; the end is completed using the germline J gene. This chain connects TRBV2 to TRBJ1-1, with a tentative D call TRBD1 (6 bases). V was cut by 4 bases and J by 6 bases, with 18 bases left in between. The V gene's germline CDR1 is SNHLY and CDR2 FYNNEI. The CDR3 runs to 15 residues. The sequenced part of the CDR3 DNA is TGTGCCAGCAGTGCTATCCTCCGGGGGGGCCCTGAA. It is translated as CASSAILRGGPE. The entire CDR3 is CASSAILRGGPEAFF.

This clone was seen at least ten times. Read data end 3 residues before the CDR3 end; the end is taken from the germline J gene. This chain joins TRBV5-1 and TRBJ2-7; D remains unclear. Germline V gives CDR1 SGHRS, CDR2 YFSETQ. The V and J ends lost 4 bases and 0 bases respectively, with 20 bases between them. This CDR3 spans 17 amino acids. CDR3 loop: CASSEQPQAVSSYEQYF. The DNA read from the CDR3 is TGCGCCAGCAGCGAGCAACCCCAGGCCGTGAGCTCCTACGAG. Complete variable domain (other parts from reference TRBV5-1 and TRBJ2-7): KAGVTQTPRYLIKTRGQQVTLSCSPISGHRSVSWYQQTPGQGLQFLFEYFSETQRNKGNFPGRFSGRQFSNSRSEMNVSTLELGDSALYLCASSEQPQAVSSYEQYFGPGTRLTVT.

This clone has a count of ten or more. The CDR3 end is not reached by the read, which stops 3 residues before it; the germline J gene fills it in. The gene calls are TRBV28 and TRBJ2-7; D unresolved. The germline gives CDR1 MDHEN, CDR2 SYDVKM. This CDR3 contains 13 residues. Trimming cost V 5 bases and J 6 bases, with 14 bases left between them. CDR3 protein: CASSMGPVPEQYF. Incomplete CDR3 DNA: TGTGCCAGCAGTATGGGCCCTGTACCCGAG.

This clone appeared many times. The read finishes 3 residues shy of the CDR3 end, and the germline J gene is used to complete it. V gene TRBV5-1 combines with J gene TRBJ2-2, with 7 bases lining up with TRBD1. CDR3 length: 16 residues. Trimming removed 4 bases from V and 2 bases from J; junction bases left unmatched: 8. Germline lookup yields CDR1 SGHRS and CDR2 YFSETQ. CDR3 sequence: CASSPETGQNTGELFF. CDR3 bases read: TGCGCCAGCAGCCCCGAGACAGGGCAAAACACCGGGGAG.

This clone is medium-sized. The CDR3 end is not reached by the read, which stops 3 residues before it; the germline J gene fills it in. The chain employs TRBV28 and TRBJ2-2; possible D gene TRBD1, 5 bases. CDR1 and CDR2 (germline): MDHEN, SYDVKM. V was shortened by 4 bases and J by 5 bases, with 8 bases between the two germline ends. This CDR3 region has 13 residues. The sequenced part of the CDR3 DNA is TGTGCCAGCAGTTCCCAGGGAACCGGGGAG. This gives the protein CASSSQGTGE. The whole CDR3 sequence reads CASSSQGTGELFF.

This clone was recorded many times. CDR3: CATSTEGGTTEAFF. The part of the CDR3 DNA that was read is TGTGCCACCAGCACCGAGGGGGGGACCACTGAA. The J gene is TRBJ1-1, the V gene TRBV15; maybe TRBD1 (6 bases). The CDR3 end is not reached by the read, which stops 3 residues before it; the germline J gene fills it in. The V gene lost 4 bases and the J gene lost 4 bases, with 13 bases spanning the gap. Germline V gene data show CDR1 as LNHNV and CDR2 as YYDKDF (reference sequence). The CDR3 totals 14 residues.

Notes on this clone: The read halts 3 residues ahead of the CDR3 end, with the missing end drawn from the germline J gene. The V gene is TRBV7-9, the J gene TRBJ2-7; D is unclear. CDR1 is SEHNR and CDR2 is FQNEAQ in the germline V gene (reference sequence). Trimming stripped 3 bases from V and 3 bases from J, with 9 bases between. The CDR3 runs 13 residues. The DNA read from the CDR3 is TGTGCCAGCAGCTTCAGTCTTCTCTACGAG. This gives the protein CASSFSLLYE. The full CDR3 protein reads CASSFSLLYEQYF.

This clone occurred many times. The sequenced CDR3 bases are TGCGCCAGCAGCCCGGGACTAGCGGGGGGGCGGTATGAG. It is translated as CASSPGLAGGRYE. The whole CDR3 region reads CASSPGLAGGRYEQFF. The V call is TRBV5-1, the J call TRBJ2-1, with 16 bases matching TRBD2. The sequenced fragment ends 3 residues before the CDR3 boundary, so the rest is inferred from the germline J gene. Looked up from germline, CDR1 is SGHRS and CDR2 is YFSETQ. CDR3 length: 16 residues. The junction had 6 bases not matched to a gene; V was cut back by 4 bases and J by 8 bases.

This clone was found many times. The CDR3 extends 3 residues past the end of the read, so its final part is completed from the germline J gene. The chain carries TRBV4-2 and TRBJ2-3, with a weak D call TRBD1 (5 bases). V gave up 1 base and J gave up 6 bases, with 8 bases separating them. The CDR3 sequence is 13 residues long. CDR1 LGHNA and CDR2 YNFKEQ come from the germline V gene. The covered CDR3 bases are TGTGCCAGCAGCCAAGTTAAGGGGGATACG. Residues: CASSQVKGDT. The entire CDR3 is CASSQVKGDTQYF.

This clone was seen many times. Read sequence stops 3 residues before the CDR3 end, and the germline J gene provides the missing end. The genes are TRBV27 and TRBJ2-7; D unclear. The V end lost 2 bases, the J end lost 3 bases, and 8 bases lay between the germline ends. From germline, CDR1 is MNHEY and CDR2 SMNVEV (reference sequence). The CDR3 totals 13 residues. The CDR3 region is CASSLQGHYEQYF. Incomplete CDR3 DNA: TGTGCCAGCAGTTTACAAGGGCACTACGAG.

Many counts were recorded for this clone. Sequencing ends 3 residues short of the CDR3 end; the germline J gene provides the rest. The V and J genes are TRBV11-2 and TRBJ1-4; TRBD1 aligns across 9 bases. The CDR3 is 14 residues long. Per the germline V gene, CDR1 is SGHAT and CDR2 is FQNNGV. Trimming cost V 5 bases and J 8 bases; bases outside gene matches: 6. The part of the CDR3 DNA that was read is TGTGCCAGCAGCGTTGACAGGGGGAAGGAAAAA. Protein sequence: CASSVDRGKEK. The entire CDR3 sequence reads CASSVDRGKEKLFF. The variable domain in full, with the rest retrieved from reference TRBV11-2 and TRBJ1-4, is EAGVAQSPRYKIIEKRQSVAFWCNPISGHATLYWYQQILGQGPKLLIQFQNNGVVDDSQLPKDRFSAERLKGVDSTLKIQPAKLEDSAVYLCASSVDRGKEKLFFGSGTQLSVL.

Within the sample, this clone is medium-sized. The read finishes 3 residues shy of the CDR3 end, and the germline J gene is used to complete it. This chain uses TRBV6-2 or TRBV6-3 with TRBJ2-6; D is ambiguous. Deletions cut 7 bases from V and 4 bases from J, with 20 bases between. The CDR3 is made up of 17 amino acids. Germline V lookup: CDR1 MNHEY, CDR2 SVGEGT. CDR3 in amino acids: CASTGGIFFLGANVLTF. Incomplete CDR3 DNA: TGTGCCAGCACCGGCGGCATATTCTTCCTAGGGGCCAACGTC.

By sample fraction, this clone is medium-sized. This CDR3 reads CASSPPSGKNIQYF. The sequenced CDR3 bases are TGTGCCAGCTCACCACCGTCCGGCAAAAACATT. The genes are TRBV18 and TRBJ2-4; no reliable D call. Read coverage stops 3 residues before the CDR3 terminus; the germline J gene supplies the remainder. The V and J ends lost 0 bases and 3 bases respectively, with 6 bases between them. This CDR3 contains 14 residues. Germline V gene lookup returns CDR1 KGHSH and CDR2 LQKENI.

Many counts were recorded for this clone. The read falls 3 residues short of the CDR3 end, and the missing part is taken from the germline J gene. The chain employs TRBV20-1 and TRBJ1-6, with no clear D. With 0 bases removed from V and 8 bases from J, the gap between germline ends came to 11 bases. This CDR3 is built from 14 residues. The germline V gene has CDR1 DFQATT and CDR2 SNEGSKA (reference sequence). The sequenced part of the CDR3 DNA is TGCAGTGCTAGAGATCTCACCGCGTATTCACCC. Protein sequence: CSARDLTAYSP. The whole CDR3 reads CSARDLTAYSPLHF.

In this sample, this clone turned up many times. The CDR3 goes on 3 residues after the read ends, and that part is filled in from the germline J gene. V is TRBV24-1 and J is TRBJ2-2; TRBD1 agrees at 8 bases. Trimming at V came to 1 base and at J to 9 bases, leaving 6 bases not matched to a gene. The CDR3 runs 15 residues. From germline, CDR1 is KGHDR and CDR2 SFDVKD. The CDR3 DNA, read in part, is TGTGCCACCAGTGATTTAAGGCAGGGGGCGAGGGAG. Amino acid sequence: CATSDLRQGARE. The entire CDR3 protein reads CATSDLRQGARELFF.

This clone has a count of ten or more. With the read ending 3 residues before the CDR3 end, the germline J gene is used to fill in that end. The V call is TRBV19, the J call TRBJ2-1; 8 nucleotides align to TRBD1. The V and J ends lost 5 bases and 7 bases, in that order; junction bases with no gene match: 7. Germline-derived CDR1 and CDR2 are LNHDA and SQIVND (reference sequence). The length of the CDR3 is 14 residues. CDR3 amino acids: CASSRQQGENEQFF. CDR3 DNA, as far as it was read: TGTGCCAGTAGTCGCCAACAGGGGGAAAATGAG.

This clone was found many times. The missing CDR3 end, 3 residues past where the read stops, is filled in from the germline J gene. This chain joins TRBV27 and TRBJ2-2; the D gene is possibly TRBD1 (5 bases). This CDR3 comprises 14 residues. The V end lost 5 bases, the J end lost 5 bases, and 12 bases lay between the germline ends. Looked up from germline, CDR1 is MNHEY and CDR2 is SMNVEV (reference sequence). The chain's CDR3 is CASSLAGWTGELFF. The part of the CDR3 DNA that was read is TGTGCCAGCAGTCTCGCAGGGTGGACCGGGGAG.

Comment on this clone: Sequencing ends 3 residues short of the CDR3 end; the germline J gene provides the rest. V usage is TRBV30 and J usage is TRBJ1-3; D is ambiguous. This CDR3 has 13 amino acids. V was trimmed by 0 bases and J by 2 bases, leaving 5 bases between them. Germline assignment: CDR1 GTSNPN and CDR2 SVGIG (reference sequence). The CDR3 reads CAWSVSAGNTIYF. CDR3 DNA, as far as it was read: TGTGCCTGGAGTGTGAGCGCTGGAAACACC.

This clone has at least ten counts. Incomplete CDR3 DNA: TGTGCCAGCAGCTTAGCCGGGGGGACAGGGGTTGACAATGAG. This gives the protein CASSLAGGTGVDNE. The CDR3 in its entirety is CASSLAGGTGVDNEQFF. The chain employs TRBV7-2 and TRBJ2-1; TRBD1 agrees at 10 bases. The read terminates 3 residues before the CDR3 end, so the remaining end is supplied by the germline J gene. Trimming at V came to 0 bases and at J to 5 bases, leaving 7 bases not matched to a gene. Germline V gives CDR1 SGHTA, CDR2 FQGNSA. This CDR3 spans 17 amino acids.